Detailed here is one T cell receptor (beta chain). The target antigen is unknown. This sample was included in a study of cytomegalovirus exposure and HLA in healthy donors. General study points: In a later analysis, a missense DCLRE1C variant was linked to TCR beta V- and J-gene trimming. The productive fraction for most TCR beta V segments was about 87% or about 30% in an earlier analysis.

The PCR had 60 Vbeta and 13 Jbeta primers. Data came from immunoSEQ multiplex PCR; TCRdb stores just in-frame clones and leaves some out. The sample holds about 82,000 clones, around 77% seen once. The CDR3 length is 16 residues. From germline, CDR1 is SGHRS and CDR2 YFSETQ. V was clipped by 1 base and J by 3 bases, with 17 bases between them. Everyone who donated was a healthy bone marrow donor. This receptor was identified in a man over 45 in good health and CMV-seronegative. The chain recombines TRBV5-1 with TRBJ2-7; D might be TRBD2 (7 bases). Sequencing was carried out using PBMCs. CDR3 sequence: CASSLLSGGPDYEQYF. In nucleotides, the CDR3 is TGCGCCAGCAGCTTGTTGTCCGGGGGGCCGGACTACGAGCAGTACTTC.